One TCR beta chain is described in this entry. Its antigen remains unidentified. No per-base quality is available; no much larger clone lies one base away. The sample belongs to a study of blood T cell repertoires in COVID-19 (dated by TCRdb to 2019 to 2021). As for the study more broadly: Samples from collaborators originated in the United States, Italy and Spain and spanned both the acute and convalescent phases of COVID-19. The material from the prospective study consisted of cDNA or gDNA derived from T cells, B-cell-depleted T cells, or PBMCs. The dataset comprised deeply sampled blood TCRbeta repertoires from subjects exposed to, actively infected with, or recovered from COVID-19. A freely available public database, intended as a resource for researchers studying the immune response to SARS-CoV-2, is where the repertoires were released. The samples were drawn from the first 160 participants of the ongoing ImmuneRACE study and from roughly 1,300 subjects provided by 6 global collaborators. The sample metadata nearly always contained a de-identified subject ID, COVID-19 status, age in years and sex. HLA class I and class II types, where available, came from metadata supplied by the sample provider rather than from assay-based typing.

TCRbeta CDR3 regions were amplified from genomic DNA by means of the immunoSEQ Assay, a bias-controlled multiplex PCR. The source study handled its data this way. Within the assay, amplification of reference gene primers was used to estimate how many nucleated cells each sample contained. To quantify the absolute abundance of each unique TCRbeta CDR3 rearrangement, sequence reads were collapsed and filtered. For each sample, productive Simpson clonality was calculated as the square root of Simpson's diversity index across productive rearrangements. Here the immuneACCESS table is served through TCRdb, limited to in-frame sequences with V and J called. Missing clones are a known gap in these copies; in checked studies unresolved V genes cover under half, and the rest lacks a known reason. D and trimming come from the DNA, and the V and J calls and clone size come from that table. This sample gives a few hundred thousand clones in total; approximately 87% of them show up just once. The top ten constitute approximately 6.2% of the sample.

A second Seattle source provided samples from volunteer blood donors who had recovered from COVID-19. The collaborating institutions used their own protocols to collect whole blood in K2EDTA tubes. Collaborator samples were shipped for TCRbeta analysis as frozen whole blood, isolated PBMCs, or DNA extracted from either sample type. The CDR1 and CDR2 encoded by the germline V gene are SGHVS and FQNEAQ. The CDR3 measures 15 amino acids from cysteine to phenylalanine. CDR3 DNA only is kept here, 45 bases in frame from base 1. The junction shows trimming of 5 bases on V and 5 bases on J, plus 16 bases between the germline ends. What the authors observed across the whole study: The quantity of clinical and demographic metadata differed by source and by participant and was supplied without curation.

In this chain, TRBV7-8 is recombined with TRBJ1-5, with the D gene uncertain. Material: peripheral blood. The sequence was collected from a man aged 55-75 years who had recovered from COVID-19. The CDR3 reads as follows: CASSPSERGYQPQHF. In nucleotides, the sequence is TGTGCCAGCAGCCCTTCCGAAAGAGGGTATCAGCCCCAGCATTTT. Outside the CDR3, residues come from the reference TRBV7-8 and TRBJ1-5 proteins, so the full variable domain is: GAGVSQSPRYKVAKRGQDVALRCDPISGHVSLFWYQQALGQGPEFLTYFQNEAQLDKSGLPSDRFFAERPEGSVSTLKIQRTQQEDSAVYLCASSPSERGYQPQHFGDGTRLSIL.